Listed here are 20 T cell receptor beta chains from one sample, sequenced in a study of T cell responses to AZD1222 COVID-19 vaccine. Measured with immunoSEQ multiplex PCR; TCRdb has only the in-frame clones, and not every one. The sample records approximately 84,000 clones, 75% to 90% being singletons. Specimen: peripheral blood, collected on day 0 of AZD1222 vaccination. The receptors were sampled from an adult in good health.

This chain links TRBV29-1 with TRBJ2-4, with D perhaps TRBD2 (7 bases). Germline values: CDR1 SQVTM, CDR2 ANQGSEA. The CDR3 totals 11 residues. V dropped 8 bases and J dropped 9 bases, with 14 bases sitting between them. The CDR3 region has the DNA TGCAGCACAAACAGGGAGGGCATTCAGTACTTC. Protein: CSTNREGIQYF. The full variable domain, rest sourced from reference TRBV29-1 and TRBJ2-4, is SAVISQKPSRDICQRGTSLTIQCQVDSQVTMMFWYRQQPGQSLTLIATANQGSEATYESGFVIDKFPISRPNLTFSTLTVSNMSPEDSSIYLCSTNREGIQYFGAGTRLSVL.

This clone was seen only once. This chain links TRBV5-1 with TRBJ1-5; D perhaps matches TRBD1 (5 bases). CDR3 size: 13 residues. V lost 2 bases and J lost 4, with 7 bases in between. Per germline, CDR1 SGHRS and CDR2 YFSETQ. This CDR3 is CASSFGGNQPQHF. The CDR3 DNA reads TGCGCCAGCAGCTTTGGGGGGAATCAGCCCCAGCATTTT.

This clone was detected once. The chain couples TRBV2 to TRBJ2-3, with 9 bases that match TRBD2. Germline V CDR1 and CDR2: SNHLY, FYNNEI. J gave up 7 bases and V 6 bases, and 14 bases lay outside the gene matches. The CDR3 extends over 16 amino acids. The CDR3 is CASRQRGATFFNTQYF. CDR3 DNA sequence: TGTGCCAGCAGACAGCGGGGGGCGACATTTTTTAATACGCAGTATTTT.

The rearrangement links TRBV19 to TRBJ2-1; TRBD1 might be the D (6 bases). The CDR3 consists of 17 residues. The V gene lost 0 bases and the J gene lost 4 bases, with 16 bases spanning the gap. CDR1 LNHDA and CDR2 SQIVND come from the germline V gene (reference sequence). The DNA of the CDR3 is TGTGCCAGTAGTATAGATGGAAGGCAGGGGCTATACAATGAGCAGTTCTTC. This gives the protein CASSIDGRQGLYNEQFF.

V is TRBV2 and J is TRBJ2-7, with TRBD2 identical over 7 bases. J lost 2 bases, V lost 7 bases, and 2 bases had no gene match. Germline CDR1 SNHLY, CDR2 FYNNEI. The CDR3 is made up of 12 amino acids. The CDR3 region is CASNGRTYEQYF. As DNA, the CDR3 is TGTGCCAGCAACGGGAGGACCTACGAGCAGTACTTC.

This sequence joins TRBV7-8 and TRBJ1-5; D unclear. Trimming stripped 3 bases from V and 0 bases from J, with 9 bases between. There are 15 residues in the CDR3. CDR1 and CDR2 from the germline V gene are SGHVS and FQNEAQ. CDR3: CASSFGSYSNQPQHF. The CDR3 DNA sequence: TGTGCCAGCAGCTTTGGATCCTATAGCAATCAGCCCCAGCATTTT.

The gene calls are TRBV6-1 and TRBJ1-5; 10 bases are shared with TRBD1. The trim removed 2 bases at V and 3 bases at J, leaving 4 bases unmatched. This CDR3 is 16 amino acids long. Germline lookup yields CDR1 MNHNS and CDR2 SASEGT. As DNA, the CDR3 is TGTGCCAGCAGTGAACGGGGACAGGGGACCAATCAGCCCCAGCATTTT. It is translated as CASSERGQGTNQPQHF.

This clone appeared a few times. This sequence joins TRBV19 and TRBJ2-2, with TRBD2 as a possible D gene (5 bases). The germline V gene encodes CDR1 LNHDA and CDR2 SQIVND (reference sequence). V gave up 6 bases and J gave up 0 bases, with 11 bases separating them. This CDR3 contains 15 residues. The CDR3 DNA reads TGTGCCAGTAGGGGAGCGGCGACGAACACCGGGGAGCTGTTTTTT. Translated: CASRGAATNTGELFF. Looking up the rest from reference TRBV19 and TRBJ2-2 gives the full variable domain: DGGITQSPKYLFRKEGQNVTLSCEQNLNHDAMYWYRQDPGQGLRLIYYSQIVNDFQKGDIAEGYSVSREKKESFPLTVTSAQKNPTAFYLCASRGAATNTGELFFGEGSRLTVL.

V and J are TRBV4-2 and TRBJ1-2, with TRBD1 matching over 10 bases. V lost 4 bases and J lost 2; bases outside the gene matches: 1. This CDR3 region has 14 residues. CDR1 is LGHNA and CDR2 is YNFKEQ in the germline V gene. The CDR3 DNA reads as TGTGCCAGCAGCCCGACAGGGGGCAACTATGGCTACACCTTC. Its translation is CASSPTGGNYGYTF.

The chain recombines TRBV12-5 with TRBJ1-2; 9 bases align to TRBD1. With V trimmed by 0 bases and J by 6 bases, 5 bases remained unmatched. Per the germline V gene, CDR1 is LGHNT and CDR2 is FRNRAP. The CDR3 totals 15 residues. The CDR3 nucleotides read TGTGCTAGTGGTTTGGTACGGGGGGACAGGGATGGCTACACCTTC. Encoded protein: CASGLVRGDRDGYTF.

The chain recombines TRBV6-2 or TRBV6-3 with TRBJ1-2; D gene unclear. The length of the CDR3 is 13 residues. V lost 0 bases, J lost 4 bases, and 6 bases lay in between. CDR1 is MNHEY and CDR2 is SVGEGT in the germline V gene. The CDR3 coding sequence is TGTGCCAGCAGTTACTCCGGTGGCTATGGCTACACCTTC. This codes for CASSYSGGYGYTF.

The chain joins TRBV6-2 or TRBV6-3 to TRBJ2-1; 12 bases are a match to TRBD1. CDR3 length equals 16 residues. Trimming cost V 5 bases and J 8 bases; bases outside gene matches: 10. Germline V CDR1 and CDR2: MNHEY, SVGEGT. CDR3 loop: CASSLPPGQGADEQFF. CDR3 DNA: TGTGCCAGCAGTCTCCCCCCGGGACAGGGGGCCGATGAGCAGTTCTTC.

This clone has just a few counts. The chain couples TRBV23-1 to TRBJ1-1, with a possible D match to TRBD1 (6 bases). TRBV23-1 qualifies as an ORF whose function is uncertain. V shed 6 bases and J shed 7 bases, with 12 bases lying between them. The CDR3 extends over 12 amino acids. CDR3: CASRRGGVEAFF. The CDR3 bases are TGCGCCAGCAGGAGAGGGGGTGTTGAAGCTTTCTTT.

The chain is built from TRBV6-5 and TRBJ1-1, with no clear D. Germline CDR1 and CDR2: MNHEY and SVGAGI. This CDR3 is built from 13 residues. Trimming removed 8 bases from V and 1 base from J, with 11 bases in between. The CDR3 DNA is TGTGCCAGCCGTTGGGTTGGGAACACTGAAGCTTTCTTT. Its translation is CASRWVGNTEAFF.

V and J are TRBV15 and TRBJ1-6, with 10 bases matching TRBD1. The CDR3 is 15 amino acids. Germline CDR1 and CDR2: LNHNV and YYDKDF (reference sequence). V lost 5 bases to trimming and J lost 9 bases; unmatched junction nucleotides: 7. DNA of the CDR3: TGTGCCACCAGCGAAACCGGGACAGGGGTTTCACCCCTCCACTTT. This codes for CATSETGTGVSPLHF.

V is TRBV5-8 and J is TRBJ1-5, with TRBD1 matching over 11 bases. Germline CDR1 SGHTS, CDR2 YDEGEE. The CDR3 covers 17 residues. V trimming: 3 bases; J trimming: 6 bases; junction bases outside the gene matches: 11. The CDR3, as DNA: TGTGCCAGCAGCTCAGTCCCGGGACAGGGGGTGACTCAGCCCCAGCATTTT. It translates to CASSSVPGQGVTQPQHF.

V is TRBV18 and J is TRBJ1-2; D gene ambiguous. The CDR3 has 13 amino acids. Trimming took off 3 bases at V and 1 base at J, with 6 bases between the two ends. Germline assignment: CDR1 KGHSH and CDR2 LQKENI. The CDR3 coding sequence is TGTGCCAGCTCACCGACGATTAACTATGGCTACACCTTC. Translating gives CASSPTINYGYTF.

CDR3 residues: CASSSRTFDYGYTF. Written as DNA, the CDR3 is TGTGCCAGCAGTTCCCGGACTTTTGACTATGGCTACACCTTC. This rearrangement joins TRBV6-5 to TRBJ1-2; D ambiguous. Germline-derived CDR1 and CDR2 are MNHEY and SVGAGI. The CDR3 extends over 14 amino acids. The V gene lost 4 bases and the J gene lost 3 bases, with 12 bases spanning the gap.

The chain joins TRBV19 to TRBJ2-1, with 9 bases fitting TRBD2. CDR3 length: 16 amino acids. The V segment lost 5 bases and the J segment 7 bases; nucleotides outside the gene matches: 12. In germline, CDR1 is LNHDA, CDR2 SQIVND (reference sequence). The CDR3 nucleotides read TGTGCCAGTAGTCCACTTGGCGGGGGGGCCCCTAATGAGCAGTTCTTC. Residues: CASSPLGGGAPNEQFF.

Here the CDR3 DNA reads TGTGCCAGCAGCCAAGAGATCGCTAGCGGGCAGACCTACAATGAGCAGTTCTTC. Translated, it gives CASSQEIASGQTYNEQFF. The rearrangement joins TRBV14 to TRBJ2-1, with 8 bases lining up with TRBD2. This CDR3 is built from 18 residues. Germline CDR1 is SGHDN and CDR2 is FVKESK. V trimming: 0 bases; J trimming: 2 bases; junction bases outside the gene matches: 9.